The 8 T cell receptor beta chains below were found in one sample sequenced in a study of metastatic and nonmetastatic thyroid tumors. TCRdb re-clonotyped the PCR reads via MiXCR. The table includes tens of thousands of clones, roughly 23% detected once. Thyroid surgery had not been preceded by any treatment in any patient. Source material: blood. The source of these receptors is a male donor with papillary thyroid cancer or a benign thyroid nodule (not recorded which). Some clones in this sample may be carry-over from other donors' samples.

This clone was detected only a few times. V gene TRBV6-6 combines with J gene TRBJ2-7; 11 positions agree with TRBD2. Trimming removed 2 bases from V and 6 bases from J; junction bases left unmatched: 15. There are 18 residues in the CDR3. The germline CDR1 and CDR2 sequences are MNHNY and SVGAGI (reference sequence). The CDR3 region is CASSYTLLAGARRGEQYF. The CDR3 DNA sequence: TGTGCCAGCAGTTACACCCTACTAGCGGGAGCAAGACGGGGCGAGCAGTACTTC.

This clone was detected many times. This chain links TRBV5-1 with TRBJ2-1; 10 bases are a match to TRBD2. Germline V lookup: CDR1 SGHRS, CDR2 YFSETQ. The CDR3 is 17 amino acids. V gave up 4 bases and J gave up 7 bases; unmatched junction bases: 14. CDR3 sequence: CASSDLKLAGEGNEQFF. In nucleotides, the CDR3 is TGCGCCAGCAGCGACTTAAAGCTAGCGGGAGAAGGGAATGAGCAGTTCTTC.

This sequence joins TRBV3-1 and TRBJ1-4; D is possibly TRBD1 (6 bases). Germline CDR1 is LGHDT and CDR2 is YNNKEL (reference sequence). The CDR3 totals 12 residues. V was shortened by 5 bases and J by 8 bases, with 9 bases between the two germline ends. CDR3 sequence: CASSYGGEKLFF. CDR3 coding DNA: TGTGCCAGCAGCTACGGGGGCGAAAAACTGTTTTTT.

This clone was observed many times. J is TRBJ1-5 and V is TRBV28; D is ambiguous. CDR3 length: 15 amino acids. Per the germline V gene, CDR1 is MDHEN and CDR2 is SYDVKM. The V end was cut by 2 bases, the J end by 0 bases, with 8 bases between. The CDR3 DNA reads TGTGCCAGCAGTTTAACAGAATATAGCAATCAGCCCCAGCATTTT. Its protein product is CASSLTEYSNQPQHF. Supplemented by reference TRBV28 and TRBJ1-5, the full variable domain reads DVKVTQSSRYLVKRTGEKVFLECVQDMDHENMFWYRQDPGLGLRLIYFSYDVKMKEKGDIPEGYSVSREKKERFSLILESASTNQTSMYLCASSLTEYSNQPQHFGDGTRLSIL.

This clone came up a few times. The gene calls are TRBV7-8 and TRBJ1-1; 7 bases match TRBD1. This CDR3 contains 14 residues. J gave up 11 bases and V 5 bases, and 14 bases lay outside the gene matches. Germline CDR1 reads SGHVS; CDR2 reads FQNEAQ. CDR3 protein: CASSTDRVDSGAFF. CDR3 sequence (DNA): TGTGCCAGCAGCACCGACAGGGTGGACTCTGGGGCTTTCTTT.

This clone was detected ten times or more. The chain couples TRBV6-1 to TRBJ2-3, with TRBD1 as a possible D gene (6 bases). This CDR3 is built from 16 residues. V shed 2 bases and J shed 0 bases, with 12 bases lying between them. Germline CDR1 and CDR2: MNHNS and SASEGT. The CDR3 DNA reads as TGTGCCAGCAGTGAATCCAGGGGTCCCAGCACAGATACGCAGTATTTT. Encoded protein: CASSESRGPSTDTQYF.

This clone was found many times. The rearrangement uses TRBV15 and TRBJ1-4, with a weak D call TRBD1 (5 bases). V lost 5 bases to trimming and J lost 6 bases, with 13 bases between them. The CDR3 totals 14 residues. Germline values: CDR1 LNHNV, CDR2 YYDKDF (reference sequence). CDR3: CATSVVRADEKLFF. DNA of the CDR3: TGTGCCACCAGCGTCGTCAGGGCGGATGAAAAACTGTTTTTT.

In the case of this clone: At one boundary the junction diverges from the germline segment, which might be a read error. The chain combines TRBV28 with TRBJ1-2; 8 bases match TRBD1. There are 14 residues in the CDR3. CDR1 is MDHEN and CDR2 is SYDVKM in the germline V gene. The CDR3 DNA sequence: TGTGCCATCAAAGCCTTACAGGGGGGATATCGCTACACATTC. It codes for CAIKALQGGYRYTF.